The source of this T cell receptor beta chain is a study of T cells after yellow fever vaccination. The study's findings and limits: Only a minor proportion of clonotypes was detected across both CD4 and CD8 compartments. Most clones from primary vaccination resurfaced after the booster (under 97% CD4, 70% to 90% CD8).

The TCR cDNA carried a universal primer site and UMIs from 5'RACE template switching. Each CDR3 protein is one row after TCRdb ran MiXCR on the 5' RACE reads. The repertoire holds about 99,000 distinct CDR3 sequences, about 6% seen once, with about 38% in the top ten. The V end was cut by 2 bases, the J end by 3 bases, with 7 bases between. The CDR3 extends over 12 amino acids. Germline lookup yields CDR1 SQVTM and CDR2 ANQGSEA. This clonotype occurred a few times. The antigen is undetermined. This chain uses TRBV29-1 with TRBJ2-5; D is undetermined. Material: CD8+ T cells sorted from PBMCs, obtained 10 days after the yellow fever booster vaccination. The TCR comes from a man between 18 and 35 years old who received the YFV17D yellow fever vaccine. The CDR3 loop is CSVEKREETQYF. The CDR3 nucleotides read TGCAGCGTTGAAAAACGGGAAGAGACCCAGTACTTC.